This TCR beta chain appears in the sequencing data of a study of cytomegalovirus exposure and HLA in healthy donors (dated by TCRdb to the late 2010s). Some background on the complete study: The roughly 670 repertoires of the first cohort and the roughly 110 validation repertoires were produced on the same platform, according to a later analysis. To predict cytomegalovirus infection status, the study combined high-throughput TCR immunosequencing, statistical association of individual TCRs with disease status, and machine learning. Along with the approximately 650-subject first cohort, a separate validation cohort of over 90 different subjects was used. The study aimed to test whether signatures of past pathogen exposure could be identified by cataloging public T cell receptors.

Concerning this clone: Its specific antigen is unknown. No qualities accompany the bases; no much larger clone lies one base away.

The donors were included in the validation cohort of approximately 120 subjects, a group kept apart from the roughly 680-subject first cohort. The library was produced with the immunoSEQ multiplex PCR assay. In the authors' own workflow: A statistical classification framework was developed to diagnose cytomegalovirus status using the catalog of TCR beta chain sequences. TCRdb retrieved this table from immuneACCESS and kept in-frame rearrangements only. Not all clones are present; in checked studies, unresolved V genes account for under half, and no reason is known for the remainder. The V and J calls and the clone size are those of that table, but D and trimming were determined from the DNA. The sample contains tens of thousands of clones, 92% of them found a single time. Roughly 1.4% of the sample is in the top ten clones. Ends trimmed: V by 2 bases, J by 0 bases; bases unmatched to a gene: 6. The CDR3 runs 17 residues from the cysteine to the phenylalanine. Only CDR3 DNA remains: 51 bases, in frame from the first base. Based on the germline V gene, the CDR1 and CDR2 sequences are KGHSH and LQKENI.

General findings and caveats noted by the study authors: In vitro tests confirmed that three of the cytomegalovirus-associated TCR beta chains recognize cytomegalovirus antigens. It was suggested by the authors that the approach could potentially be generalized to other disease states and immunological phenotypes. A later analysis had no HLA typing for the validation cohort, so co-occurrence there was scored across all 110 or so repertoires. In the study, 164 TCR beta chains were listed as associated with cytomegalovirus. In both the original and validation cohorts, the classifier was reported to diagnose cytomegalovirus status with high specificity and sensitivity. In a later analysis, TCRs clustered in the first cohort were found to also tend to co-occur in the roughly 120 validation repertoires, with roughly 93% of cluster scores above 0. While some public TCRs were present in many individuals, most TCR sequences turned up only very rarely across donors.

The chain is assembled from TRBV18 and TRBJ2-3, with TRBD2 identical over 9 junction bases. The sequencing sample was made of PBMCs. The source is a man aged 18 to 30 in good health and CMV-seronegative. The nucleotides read TGTGCCAGCTCACCAATGAGACTAGCGGAAAGCACAGATACGCAGTATTTT. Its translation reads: CASSPMRLAESTDTQYF.